One and the same sample provided the 26 T cell receptor beta chains below, sequenced in a study of shared clonotypes between healthy human individuals. The assay was immunoSEQ multiplex PCR, and TCRdb's table has in-frame clones only and misses some. Here the sample spans 450,000 to 600,000 clones, 70% to 85% being singletons. Sequencing was done on a sample of PBMCs. The receptors originated from a woman aged 40 to 50 in good health. Some clones in this sample may be carry-over from other donors' samples.

This rearrangement joins TRBV27 to TRBJ2-1, with TRBD2 identical over 7 bases. Germline V gene lookup returns CDR1 MNHEY and CDR2 SMNVEV (reference sequence). V lost 5 bases to trimming and J lost 10 bases; unmatched junction nucleotides: 26. CDR3 size: 19 residues. CDR3 residues: CASSPRERAGAWLGKEQFF. The CDR3 DNA reads TGTGCCAGCAGTCCCCGCGAGAGGGCGGGAGCCTGGCTTGGAAAGGAGCAGTTCTTC.

This chain joins TRBV12-5 and TRBJ2-1, with 8 bases that match TRBD2. This CDR3 comprises 17 residues. Germline loops: CDR1 LGHNT, CDR2 FRNRAP. V lost 0 bases to trimming and J lost 0 bases; unmatched junction nucleotides: 4. In DNA form, the CDR3 reads TGTGCTAGTGGTTTGGTAATAGCGGGGCACTCCTACAATGAGCAGTTCTTC. Protein product: CASGLVIAGHSYNEQFF.

The J gene is TRBJ1-5, the V gene TRBV28; D is possibly TRBD1 (5 bases). The CDR3 loop spans 12 amino acids. V dropped 11 bases and J dropped 6 bases, with 14 bases sitting between them. Germline V gene lookup returns CDR1 MDHEN and CDR2 SYDVKM. CDR3: CAVLGGGQPQHF. CDR3 nucleotide sequence: TGTGCCGTATTGGGGGGTGGTCAGCCCCAGCATTTT.

The chain links TRBV5-1 to TRBJ1-3; D is unresolved. The CDR3 covers 16 residues. Trimming cost V 0 bases and J 1 base, with 11 bases left between them. The germline V gene encodes CDR1 SGHRS and CDR2 YFSETQ. The CDR3 loop reads CASSLGLAGSGNTIYF. DNA of the CDR3: TGCGCCAGCAGCTTGGGGTTGGCGGGGTCTGGAAACACCATATATTTT.

The chain joins TRBV28 to TRBJ2-7; tentatively, D is TRBD1 (7 bases). CDR1 is MDHEN and CDR2 is SYDVKM in the germline V gene. The CDR3 totals 13 residues. V lost 8 bases to trimming and J lost 3 bases, with 14 bases between them. In DNA, the CDR3 is TGTGCCAGCGGGGGGACAGCCCACTACGAGCAGTACTTC. The encoded protein is CASGGTAHYEQYF. The whole variable domain, remainder taken from reference TRBV28 and TRBJ2-7, is DVKVTQSSRYLVKRTGEKVFLECVQDMDHENMFWYRQDPGLGLRLIYFSYDVKMKEKGDIPEGYSVSREKKERFSLILESASTNQTSMYLCASGGTAHYEQYFGPGTRLTVT.

This rearrangement joins TRBV2 to TRBJ2-7; D is uncertain. The V gene lost 6 bases and the J gene lost 5 bases, with 17 bases spanning the gap. The germline V gene encodes CDR1 SNHLY and CDR2 FYNNEI. The length of the CDR3 is 14 residues. The CDR3 region is CASSAPSAPHEQYF. The CDR3 DNA reads TGTGCCAGCAGCGCCCCTAGTGCCCCACACGAGCAGTACTTC.

The V gene is TRBV4-2, the J gene TRBJ2-7; the D is unclear. This CDR3 is built from 13 residues. The germline gives CDR1 LGHNA, CDR2 YNFKEQ. Trimming took off 1 base at V and 4 bases at J, with 8 bases between the two ends. The CDR3 DNA reads TGTGCCAGCAGCCAAGCAGCGCCATACGAGCAGTACTTC. Translated: CASSQAAPYEQYF.

The V gene is TRBV6-6, the J gene TRBJ2-7; D perhaps matches TRBD1 (5 bases). CDR1 MNHNY and CDR2 SVGAGI come from the germline V gene (reference sequence). This CDR3 comprises 14 residues. Trimming took 6 bases from V and 1 from J, leaving 13 bases between them. The DNA of the CDR3 is TGTGCCAGCAGGCACCCCTCAGGGTCCTACGAGCAGTACTTC. Residues: CASRHPSGSYEQYF.

The chain joins TRBV7-9 to TRBJ1-1, with no clear D. Trimming pared 4 bases from V and 1 base from J, leaving 7 bases between. Germline V gene sequence: CDR1 SEHNR, CDR2 FQNEAQ (reference sequence). The CDR3 contains 13 residues. The CDR3 sequence: CASSSTKNTEAFF. As DNA, the CDR3 is TGTGCCAGCAGCTCCACGAAGAACACTGAAGCTTTCTTT.

Written as DNA, the CDR3 is TGTGCCAGCAGTTGGCCAACTAGCGGGAGGGCCTACGAGCAGTACTTC. This gives the protein CASSWPTSGRAYEQYF. The chain recombines TRBV28 with TRBJ2-7; 13 bases are a match to TRBD2. Germline V gene lookup returns CDR1 MDHEN and CDR2 SYDVKM. The CDR3 spans 16 residues. J lost 2 bases, V lost 4 bases, and 5 bases had no gene match.

The chain carries TRBV29-1 and TRBJ1-1; TRBD1 is a possible D gene (6 bases). V lost 5 bases and J 2 bases, leaving 15 bases between the germline ends. Germline loops: CDR1 SQVTM, CDR2 ANQGSEA. The CDR3 has 14 amino acids. The CDR3 here is CSVQRGRGNTEAFF. The CDR3 DNA follows: TGCAGCGTTCAGCGTGGCAGGGGAAACACTGAAGCTTTCTTT.

The chain uses TRBV29-1 and TRBJ1-5; 7 positions agree with TRBD1. There are 13 residues in the CDR3. Germline lookup yields CDR1 SQVTM and CDR2 ANQGSEA. The junction had 3 bases not matched to a gene; V was cut back by 5 bases and J by 2 bases. CDR3 in DNA: TGCAGCGTTTCTACAGGGGGCAATCAGCCCCAGCATTTT. Protein product: CSVSTGGNQPQHF.

The chain has TRBV5-4 and TRBJ2-3, with 13 positions matching TRBD2. The CDR3 runs 15 residues. V lost 4 bases to trimming and J lost 7 bases; unmatched junction nucleotides: 6. The V gene's germline CDR1 is SGHNT and CDR2 YYREEE (reference sequence). CDR3 sequence reads: CASSGTSGMGNTQYF. The CDR3 nucleotides read TGTGCCAGCAGCGGGACTAGCGGGATGGGGAATACGCAGTATTTT.

This clone showed up just once. The CDR3 bases are TGTGCCAGCACCGAATTAATGGGGACAGGTACCTACGAGCAGTACTTC. Protein sequence: CASTELMGTGTYEQYF. The gene calls are TRBV28 and TRBJ2-7; 8 nucleotides match TRBD1. V was clipped by 7 bases and J by 2 bases; unmatched bases: 13. Germline V gives CDR1 MDHEN, CDR2 SYDVKM. CDR3 size: 16 residues.

V usage is TRBV28 and J usage is TRBJ1-2; D gene uncertain. Germline V gives CDR1 MDHEN, CDR2 SYDVKM. The CDR3 totals 11 residues. Trimming stripped 6 bases from V and 2 bases from J, with 4 bases between. Here the CDR3 reads CASRVNYGYTF. DNA for the CDR3: TGTGCCAGCAGGGTAAACTATGGCTACACCTTC.

This rearrangement joins TRBV18 to TRBJ2-7, with D unclear. With 1 base removed from V and 5 bases from J, the gap between germline ends came to 9 bases. Looked up from germline, CDR1 is KGHSH and CDR2 is LQKENI. This CDR3 spans 13 amino acids. DNA of the CDR3: TGTGCCAGCTCACCACGGAGCCGTGACGAGCAGTACTTC. Protein product: CASSPRSRDEQYF.

This sequence joins TRBV14 and TRBJ2-1, with D possibly matching TRBD2 (5 bases). Germline lookup yields CDR1 SGHDN and CDR2 FVKESK. The V gene lost 5 bases and the J gene lost 0 bases, with 14 bases spanning the gap. The CDR3 spans 16 residues. The CDR3 loop is CASSTRRTRSYNEQFF. As DNA, the CDR3 is TGTGCCAGCAGCACCCGGAGGACCCGCTCCTACAATGAGCAGTTCTTC.

The chain carries TRBV7-2 and TRBJ1-5; maybe TRBD1 (6 bases). The CDR3 totals 16 residues. The ends were cut back, 0 bases at V and 6 bases at J, with 15 bases in the middle. Germline loops: CDR1 SGHTA, CDR2 FQGNSA. The chain's CDR3 is CASSLAGSRGTQPQHF. In DNA form, the CDR3 reads TGTGCCAGCAGCTTAGCTGGAAGTAGGGGGACTCAGCCCCAGCATTTT.

This clone was picked up a small number of times. The rearrangement links TRBV7-9 to TRBJ1-1; weak D call: TRBD1 (5 bases). V was clipped by 6 bases and J by 7 bases, with 18 bases between them. The CDR3 consists of 14 residues. Germline assignment: CDR1 SEHNR and CDR2 FQNEAQ (reference sequence). CDR3 sequence reads: CASSSQGEGIEAFF. CDR3 nucleotide sequence: TGTGCCAGCAGTTCCCAGGGAGAGGGCATTGAAGCTTTCTTT.

This chain connects TRBV9 to TRBJ1-3; D is undetermined. Looked up from germline, CDR1 is SGDLS and CDR2 is YYNGEE. The CDR3 is 17 amino acids. Trimming left V 4 bases short and J 0 bases short, with 17 bases between. CDR3 coding DNA: TGTGCCAGCAGCTCAGGAGGAGGATTACGCTCTGGAAACACCATATATTTT. It encodes CASSSGGGLRSGNTIYF.

This clone was detected many times. This chain uses TRBV7-9 with TRBJ2-5; 14 bases map to TRBD2. V lost 5 bases, J lost 5 bases, and 7 bases stayed unmatched. The CDR3 runs to 16 residues. The germline V gene encodes CDR1 SEHNR and CDR2 FQNEAQ (reference sequence). CDR3 sequence reads: CASSEGLAGVSETQYF. The CDR3 coding sequence is TGTGCCAGCAGCGAGGGACTAGCGGGAGTTTCGGAGACCCAGTACTTC.

The chain has TRBV7-6 and TRBJ2-1; 8 nucleotides line up with TRBD2. Germline lookup yields CDR1 SGHVS and CDR2 FNYEAQ. V was pared by 4 bases and J by 5 bases, with 4 bases of the junction left unmatched. The CDR3 is made up of 14 amino acids. The CDR3 sequence: CASSSGGADNEQFF. The DNA of the CDR3 is TGTGCCAGCAGCTCCGGGGGGGCCGACAATGAGCAGTTCTTC.

The chain has TRBV14 and TRBJ2-7; 10 nucleotides line up with TRBD2. CDR3 length: 15 amino acids. The trim removed 2 bases at V and 5 bases at J, leaving 6 bases unmatched. CDR1 SGHDN and CDR2 FVKESK come from the germline V gene. CDR3 sequence: CASSQRSGRPHEQYF. As DNA, the CDR3 is TGTGCCAGCAGCCAACGTAGCGGGAGGCCCCACGAGCAGTACTTC.

The V and J genes are TRBV5-1 and TRBJ2-3; 10 positions agree with TRBD2. The V and J ends lost 4 bases and 3 bases, in that order; junction bases with no gene match: 5. Germline CDR1 SGHRS, CDR2 YFSETQ. There are 15 residues in the CDR3. CDR3 loop: CASSPSGSGTDTQYF. The CDR3 DNA is TGCGCCAGCAGCCCTAGCGGGAGCGGTACAGATACGCAGTATTTT.

V gene TRBV27 combines with J gene TRBJ2-2; TRBD2 matches at 9 bases. V trimming: 5 bases; J trimming: 4 bases; junction bases outside the gene matches: 17. Germline assignment: CDR1 MNHEY and CDR2 SMNVEV (reference sequence). CDR3 length: 19 amino acids. The CDR3 DNA is TGTGCCAGCAGTCCCATTAGCGGGAGAAGGGCTCGGAGCACCGGGGAGCTGTTTTTT. It codes for CASSPISGRRARSTGELFF.

The J gene is TRBJ2-2, the V gene TRBV19; 10 nucleotides align to TRBD2. Losses at the gene ends were 4 bases for V and 4 bases for J; bases not matched to a gene: 9. The CDR3 covers 17 residues. Germline assignment: CDR1 LNHDA and CDR2 SQIVND (reference sequence). The CDR3 loop reads CASSSLAGVGVTGELFF. CDR3 bases: TGTGCCAGTAGTAGTCTAGCGGGAGTGGGGGTCACCGGGGAGCTGTTTTTT.